Each of the 31 T cell receptor beta chains below was sequenced from the same sample in a study of spatial heterogeneity in lung cancer. Findings and caveats of the study: Mutation tallies in tumors tracked expanded intratumoral alpha and beta TCR counts.

Their cognate antigens are unknown. TCRdb independently ran MiXCR on the 5' RACE reads; one entry per CDR3 protein. This repertoire shows 18,000 or so distinct CDR3 sequences, 7% found once; its top ten account for 20% to 25%. As to time point: sample taken at primary tumor resection. The specimen comprised lung tumor tissue, sampled at surgery. The origin of the receptors is a female donor with early-stage non-small cell lung cancer.

Ten or more counts support this clonotype. CDR3 sequence reads: CASSYGGQGLSRTEAFF. DNA for the CDR3: TGTGCCAGCAGTTACGGGGGACAGGGCTTGTCTAGAACTGAAGCTTTCTTT. The J gene is TRBJ1-1, the V gene TRBV6-2 or TRBV6-3; 9 nucleotides match TRBD1. Germline V gives CDR1 MNHEY, CDR2 SVGEGT. The J segment lost 5 bases and the V segment lost 2 bases, leaving 12 bases of the junction unmatched. CDR3 size: 17 residues.

This clonotype occurred many times. The CDR3 nucleotides are TGCGCCAGCAGCCCGAGCGGGAGCTTGTCAGGGCAGTATTTT. Its protein product is CASSPSGSLSGQYF. The V and J genes are TRBV5-1 and TRBJ2-3; TRBD2 agrees at 8 bases. In germline, CDR1 is SGHRS, CDR2 YFSETQ. The CDR3 contains 14 residues. V lost 4 bases, J lost 11 bases, and 12 bases stayed unmatched.

This clonotype was counted many times. CDR3 in amino acids: CASSLRGGRVSGNEQFF. CDR3 DNA: TGTGCCAGCAGCTTAAGGGGTGGTAGAGTTTCGGGAAATGAGCAGTTCTTC. The J gene is TRBJ2-1, the V gene TRBV7-3; D is possibly TRBD2 (5 bases). Germline-derived CDR1 and CDR2 are SGHTA and FQGTGA. V was clipped by 1 base and J by 7 bases, with 20 bases between them. The CDR3 consists of 17 residues.

By share of the sample, this clonotype is medium-sized. The V and J genes are TRBV7-3 and TRBJ1-1; a possible D gene is TRBD1 (6 bases). The CDR3 consists of 12 residues. The V end was cut by 4 bases, the J end by 10 bases, with 13 bases between. Germline-derived CDR1 and CDR2 are SGHTA and FQGTGA. The CDR3: CASSSGQGLAFF. The CDR3 DNA reads as TGTGCCAGCAGCTCGGGGCAGGGGTTAGCTTTCTTT. The entire variable domain, with the rest obtained from reference TRBV7-3 and TRBJ1-1, is as follows: GAGVSQTPSNKVTEKGKYVELRCDPISGHTALYWYRQSLGQGPEFLIYFQGTGAADDSGLPNDRFFAVRPEGSVSTLKIQRTERGDSAVYLCASSSGQGLAFFGQGTRLTVV.

This clonotype was observed many times. A junction end diverges from the germline sequence, so it may reflect a read error. The gene calls are TRBV4-1 and TRBJ2-7; 10 bases map to TRBD2. The germline gives CDR1 MGHRA, CDR2 YSYEKL. The CDR3 has 14 residues. This CDR3 is CASSPIRTSGPVVF. The DNA of the CDR3 is TGCGCCAGCAGCCCAATCCGGACTAGCGGACCAGTCGTCTTC.

Many counts were recorded for this clonotype. V is TRBV7-3 and J is TRBJ2-3, with 11 bases identical to TRBD1. Germline assignment: CDR1 SGHTA and CDR2 FQGTGA. Germline trimming cut 4 bases from V and 4 bases from J; bases unmatched to any gene: 7. The CDR3 is 16 amino acids. CDR3 sequence: CASSSRTGGEADTQYF. The CDR3 coding sequence is TGTGCCAGCAGCTCCAGGACAGGGGGCGAAGCAGATACGCAGTATTTT.

This clonotype showed up just a few times. This chain joins TRBV12-3 or TRBV12-4 and TRBJ2-7, with D unresolved. The CDR3 runs 15 residues. The V gene lost 1 base and the J gene lost 7 bases, with 17 bases spanning the gap. This CDR3 is CASSLVPPPVGEQYF. The DNA of the CDR3 is TGTGCCAGCAGTTTAGTTCCTCCTCCCGTGGGAGAGCAGTACTTC.

This clonotype was detected ten times or more. The chain carries TRBV5-6 and TRBJ2-7; D is possibly TRBD2 (5 bases). This CDR3 has 13 amino acids. Germline V gives CDR1 SGHDT, CDR2 YYEEEE. V was pared by 6 bases and J by 2 bases, with 12 bases between. In DNA form, the CDR3 reads TGTGCCAGCAACCGGGGAAGGCCCTACGAGCAGTACTTC. This encodes CASNRGRPYEQYF.

This clonotype came up many times. The CDR3 region has the DNA TGTGCCAGCAGCTTCAGTCGGGACACTGAAGCTTTCTTT. Its protein product is CASSFSRDTEAFF. The chain recombines TRBV7-8 with TRBJ1-1; D not certain. This CDR3 region has 13 residues. Germline V gene data show CDR1 as SGHVS and CDR2 as FQNEAQ. V was cut by 3 bases and J by 3 bases, with 8 bases left in between.

The rearrangement joins TRBV9 to TRBJ2-1, with a possible D match to TRBD2 (5 bases). Germline values: CDR1 SGDLS, CDR2 YYNGEE. Trimming took off 0 bases at V and 0 bases at J, with 10 bases between the two ends. The CDR3 has 16 amino acids. CDR3 coding DNA: TGTGCCAGCAGCGTAGAAAAACGGGGCTCCTACAATGAGCAGTTCTTC. As protein: CASSVEKRGSYNEQFF.

This clonotype was picked up many times. This chain connects TRBV20-1 to TRBJ1-1, with D maybe TRBD1 (6 bases). Germline V CDR1 and CDR2: DFQATT, SNEGSKA (reference sequence). The V end was cut by 8 bases, the J end by 1 base, with 17 bases between. This CDR3 region has 14 residues. The CDR3 coding sequence is TGCAGTCAACCAGGGGCCGCCGGGAACACTGAAGCTTTCTTT. Its protein is CSQPGAAGNTEAFF.

This clonotype was detected only a few times. With a much larger clone just one base away, this may be a read error. The gene calls are TRBV5-1 and TRBJ2-3; perhaps TRBD2 as D (6 bases). This CDR3 region has 14 residues. Per the germline V gene, CDR1 is SGHRS and CDR2 is YFSETQ. In DNA form, the CDR3 reads TGCACCAGCAGCGTCGGGACTCGCACAGATACGCAGTATTTT. This encodes CTSSVGTRTDTQYF.

This clonotype was seen at least ten times. The rearrangement links TRBV6-2 or TRBV6-3 to TRBJ1-2; 7 bases map to TRBD1. The CDR3 sequence is 13 residues long. Germline CDR1 MNHEY, CDR2 SVGEGT. With V trimmed by 6 bases and J by 3 bases, 4 bases remained unmatched. This chain's CDR3 is CASRRTGDYGYTF. The DNA of the CDR3 is TGTGCCAGCAGACGGACAGGTGACTATGGCTACACCTTC.

This clonotype was recorded a few times. V usage is TRBV6-4 and J usage is TRBJ2-1; TRBD1 might be the D (6 bases). CDR3 length: 15 residues. V was cut by 0 bases and J by 8 bases, with 14 bases left in between. CDR1 MRHNA and CDR2 SNTAGT come from the germline V gene. Here the CDR3 reads CASSDSFNRVDEQFF. The CDR3 DNA reads as TGTGCCAGCAGTGACTCGTTTAACAGGGTCGATGAGCAGTTCTTC.

This clonotype appeared many times. V usage is TRBV20-1 and J usage is TRBJ2-1; tentative D call: TRBD1 (6 bases). CDR1 and CDR2 (germline): DFQATT, SNEGSKA (reference sequence). V was trimmed by 3 bases and J by 8 bases, leaving 8 bases between them. This CDR3 comprises 11 residues. In nucleotides, the CDR3 is TGCAGTGCTAGCAGGGGTGATGAGCAGTTCTTC. Translated, it gives CSASRGDEQFF.

This clonotype turned up a few times. This chain joins TRBV30 and TRBJ1-3, with 9 bases lining up with TRBD1. Germline CDR1 and CDR2: GTSNPN and SVGIG (reference sequence). This CDR3 has 14 amino acids. With 4 bases clipped from V and 4 bases from J, the junction kept 5 bases outside the gene matches. The CDR3 nucleotides are TGTGCCTGGACGGCCGGGACAGGGGGAAACACCATATATTTT. Translating gives CAWTAGTGGNTIYF.

V gene TRBV3-1 combines with J gene TRBJ2-1; a possible D gene is TRBD1 (6 bases). This CDR3 is built from 14 residues. Between the trimmed V and J ends, which lost 1 base and 9 bases, there was a span of 13 bases. From germline, CDR1 is LGHDT and CDR2 YNNKEL (reference sequence). CDR3 in amino acids: CASSQGRSGVEQFF. The DNA of the CDR3 is TGTGCCAGCAGCCAAGGTCGGTCAGGGGTTGAGCAGTTCTTC.

This clonotype has a count of ten or more. V is TRBV5-8 and J is TRBJ1-5; the D is unclear. V was pared by 3 bases and J by 7 bases, with 17 bases between. The CDR3 covers 15 residues. CDR1 and CDR2 (germline): SGHTS, YDEGEE. The CDR3 loop reads CASSSAGMNRQPQHF. The CDR3 DNA follows: TGTGCCAGCAGCTCTGCGGGGATGAATAGACAGCCCCAGCATTTT.

This clonotype occurred many times. V usage is TRBV20-1 and J usage is TRBJ2-7; D is perhaps TRBD2 (6 bases). V was cut by 3 bases and J by 2 bases, with 17 bases left in between. The CDR3 covers 15 residues. Germline lookup yields CDR1 DFQATT and CDR2 SNEGSKA (reference sequence). The CDR3 DNA reads as TGCAGTGCTAGCGGAGGGATGGTTGGCACCTACGAGCAGTACTTC. Its protein is CSASGGMVGTYEQYF.

This clonotype appeared once. The J gene is TRBJ2-1, the V gene TRBV11-2; D might be TRBD1 (6 bases). V gave up 2 bases and J gave up 4 bases, with 12 bases separating them. The CDR3 extends over 15 amino acids. Per the germline V gene, CDR1 is SGHAT and CDR2 is FQNNGV. The CDR3: CASSLTGLLYNEQFF. DNA for the CDR3: TGTGCCAGCAGCTTAACAGGGTTGCTGTACAATGAGCAGTTCTTC. Variable domain in full (rest from reference TRBV11-2 and TRBJ2-1): EAGVAQSPRYKIIEKRQSVAFWCNPISGHATLYWYQQILGQGPKLLIQFQNNGVVDDSQLPKDRFSAERLKGVDSTLKIQPAKLEDSAVYLCASSLTGLLYNEQFFGPGTRLTVL.

This clonotype has at least ten counts. The rearrangement uses TRBV20-1 and TRBJ2-7; tentative D call: TRBD1 (5 bases). The CDR3 is 12 amino acids. Between the trimmed V and J ends, which lost 6 bases and 5 bases, there was a span of 14 bases. CDR1 and CDR2 from the germline V gene are DFQATT and SNEGSKA (reference sequence). DNA for the CDR3: TGCAGTGCCCCAAAGCAGGGTGACGAGCAGTACTTC. Protein: CSAPKQGDEQYF.

This clonotype has at least ten counts. This sequence joins TRBV7-2 and TRBJ1-6; TRBD1 agrees at 8 bases. The germline V gene encodes CDR1 SGHTA and CDR2 FQGNSA. V shed 4 bases, J shed 6 bases, and the junction held 11 bases outside the gene matches. The CDR3 covers 17 residues. Here the CDR3 DNA reads TGTGCCAGCAGCTCATTCGGACAGGGCCTCCTTAATTCACCCCTCCACTTT. This sequence encodes CASSSFGQGLLNSPLHF.

The rearrangement joins TRBV28 to TRBJ2-3, with D perhaps TRBD2 (5 bases). Trimming pared 5 bases from V and 3 bases from J, leaving 21 bases between. Germline assignment: CDR1 MDHEN and CDR2 SYDVKM. This CDR3 spans 17 amino acids. The CDR3 is CASSREPSGFGTDTQYF. DNA of the CDR3: TGTGCCAGCAGTCGGGAACCGAGCGGTTTCGGGACAGATACGCAGTATTTT.

At least ten counts were recorded for this clonotype. The V call is TRBV3-1, the J call TRBJ1-2, with D hard to call. CDR3 length equals 16 residues. Germline V gene sequence: CDR1 LGHDT, CDR2 YNNKEL (reference sequence). V was cut by 0 bases and J by 4 bases, with 15 bases left in between. CDR3 DNA: TGTGCCAGCAGCCAAGATCTAACTTTCGGGAGCTATGGCTACACCTTC. It specifies CASSQDLTFGSYGYTF.

This clonotype was seen repeatedly, ten times or more. The chain combines TRBV4-2 with TRBJ2-1; D is perhaps TRBD1 (6 bases). V was cut by 4 bases and J by 3 bases, with 13 bases left in between. There are 15 residues in the CDR3. CDR1 and CDR2 from the germline V gene are LGHNA and YNFKEQ. DNA of the CDR3: TGTGCCAGCAGCCCCCGACAGGTAGGCTACAATGAGCAGTTCTTC. This sequence encodes CASSPRQVGYNEQFF.

The J gene is TRBJ2-7, the V gene TRBV18, with D perhaps matching TRBD1 (5 bases). V lost 0 bases and J lost 3, with 18 bases in between. Germline CDR1 KGHSH, CDR2 LQKENI. The CDR3 totals 17 residues. The CDR3 loop is CASSPPGFAGPYYEQYF. CDR3 coding DNA: TGTGCCAGCTCACCACCGGGTTTCGCAGGGCCCTACTACGAGCAGTACTTC.

The chain couples TRBV11-2 to TRBJ1-1, with TRBD1 as a possible D gene (5 bases). In germline, CDR1 is SGHAT, CDR2 FQNNGV. V lost 3 bases and J 9 bases, leaving 11 bases between the germline ends. This CDR3 region has 12 residues. The CDR3 spells CASSFRDPKAFF. The CDR3 DNA follows: TGTGCCAGCAGCTTCCGGGACCCCAAAGCTTTCTTT. The entire variable domain, with the rest obtained from reference TRBV11-2 and TRBJ1-1, is as follows: EAGVAQSPRYKIIEKRQSVAFWCNPISGHATLYWYQQILGQGPKLLIQFQNNGVVDDSQLPKDRFSAERLKGVDSTLKIQPAKLEDSAVYLCASSFRDPKAFFGQGTRLTVV.

For the CDR3, the DNA is TGTGCCAGCAGCCCACCTCCCCGTGTTCTCTCGGCGCGTATCAGGGGAAATGAGCAGTTCTTC. Translated: CASSPPPRVLSARIRGNEQFF. The V and J genes are TRBV7-2 and TRBJ2-1; weak D call: TRBD1 (6 bases). This CDR3 is built from 21 residues. Trimming took 5 bases from V and 7 from J, leaving 36 bases between them. Germline loops: CDR1 SGHTA, CDR2 FQGNSA.

This clonotype appeared many times. This chain uses TRBV10-3 with TRBJ2-3; no clear D. The length of the CDR3 is 15 residues. CDR1 and CDR2 from the germline V gene are ENHRY and SYGVKD. Trimming removed 4 bases at V and 1 base at J, with 12 bases between. CDR3: CAISAPRKGTDTQYF. CDR3 nucleotides: TGTGCCATCAGTGCTCCACGCAAAGGCACAGATACGCAGTATTTT.

The chain carries TRBV30 and TRBJ1-5; D is ambiguous. V dropped 0 bases and J dropped 7 bases, with 4 bases sitting between them. Germline-derived CDR1 and CDR2 are GTSNPN and SVGIG (reference sequence). This CDR3 contains 11 residues. The CDR3 is CAWSVGQPQHF. The CDR3 nucleotides read TGTGCCTGGAGTGTTGGACAGCCCCAGCATTTT.

This clonotype qualifies as medium-sized. The chain recombines TRBV20-1 with TRBJ2-3, with TRBD2 as a possible D gene (6 bases). The V gene lost 6 bases and the J gene lost 0 bases, with 22 bases spanning the gap. CDR3 length: 17 residues. Germline assignment: CDR1 DFQATT and CDR2 SNEGSKA (reference sequence). The CDR3 sequence is CSAIILEGSGSTDTQYF. DNA for the CDR3: TGCAGTGCCATCATTTTGGAGGGGAGTGGGAGCACAGATACGCAGTATTTT.